The rows below give T cell receptor beta chains drawn from one sample of a study of T cell changes during pregnancy in multiple sclerosis. Assay used: immunoSEQ multiplex PCR; TCRdb lists only in-frame clones, some missing. The sample lists roughly 90,000 clones, around 93% occurring once. Source: peripheral blood, taken in the first trimester of pregnancy. The receptor set was obtained from a female donor in good health, enrolled as a control in a pregnancy study. The CDR3 runs from the conserved cysteine through the conserved F or W. D genes are given only for firm matches. Rows may omit the clone size; those that give it use once, few, many or a size class.

TRBV9	.	.	TRBJ2-5	TGTGCCAGCAGCCCCCGCGGGAACCAGAAAGAGACCCAGTACTTC	CASSPRGNQKETQYF
TRBV7-6	.	TRBD1	TRBJ2-5	TGTGCCAGCAGCTTTGCCGGGACAGGGTTGGAGACCCAGTACTTC	CASSFAGTGLETQYF
TRBV5-6	.	.	TRBJ2-1	TGTGCCAGCAGCTCTTACCTGGGCGAGCAGTTCTTC	CASSSYLGEQFF
TRBV6-6	.	.	TRBJ2-5	TGTGCCAGCAGTTACGAGGTCCCGCGGGGTTTGGAGACCCAGTACTTC	CASSYEVPRGLETQYF
TRBV19	once	.	TRBJ1-5	TGTGCCAGTAGTATAGATCAGGCAGGTCCTGGGCAGCCCCAGCATTTT	CASSIDQAGPGQPQHF
TRBV7-2	.	.	TRBJ1-2	TGTGCCAGCAGCTTAGTGCAGGCCGACTATGGCTACACCTTC	CASSLVQADYGYTF
TRBV4-3	.	.	TRBJ2-2	TGCGCCAGCAGCCCCGACTACTCGCCGGGGGAGCTGTTTTTT	CASSPDYSPGELFF
TRBV9	.	TRBD1	TRBJ2-1	TGTGCCAGCAGCCCTTTTGACAGGGCCAATGAGCAGTTCTTC	CASSPFDRANEQFF
TRBV11-3	.	TRBD2	TRBJ2-3	TGTGCCAGCAGCTTTAGCGGGACAGATACGCAGTATTTT	CASSFSGTDTQYF
TRBV6-6	.	.	TRBJ1-3	TGTGCCAGTAATACAGGTCCTGGAAACACCATATATTTT	CASNTGPGNTIYF
TRBV6-1	.	TRBD1	TRBJ2-2	TGTGCCAGCAGTGAGGGGACAGGGGGGTACACCGGGGAGCTGTTTTTT	CASSEGTGGYTGELFF
TRBV4-3	.	.	TRBJ1-2	TGCGCCAGCAGCCAAGACCCAGGGACTAACTATGGCTACACCTTC	CASSQDPGTNYGYTF
TRBV2	.	.	TRBJ2-5	TGTGCCAGCAGTGAAGGAAGCCTCCAAGAGACCCAGTACTTC	CASSEGSLQETQYF
TRBV10-3	.	.	TRBJ1-6	TGTGCCATCAGTGGGACAGCAACGTCACCCCTCCACTTT	CAISGTATSPLHF
TRBV18	few	.	TRBJ1-4	TGTGCCAGCTCACCGGGAGAAACTAATGAAAAACTGTTTTTT	CASSPGETNEKLFF
TRBV7-2	.	TRBD2	TRBJ2-1	TGTGCCAGCAGCTTAAGGGCGGGGGGGCCTGATGAGCAGTTCTTC	CASSLRAGGPDEQFF
TRBV5-1	.	.	TRBJ1-1	TGCGCCAGCGGGCGGGGTGCTGAAGCTTTCTTT	CASGRGAEAFF
TRBV18	.	.	TRBJ1-2	TGTGCCAGCTCACCACCAACAGAATATGGCTACACCTTC	CASSPPTEYGYTF
TRBV29-1	.	.	TRBJ1-5	TGCAGCGTTGGTGGACAGCATAGCAATCAGCCCCAGCATTTT	CSVGGQHSNQPQHF
TRBV4-3	.	TRBD2	TRBJ2-3	TGCGCCAGCAGCCGAGGGAAACTAGCGGGCTCTAGCACAGATACGCAGTATTTT	CASSRGKLAGSSTDTQYF
TRBV6-6	.	.	TRBJ1-2	TGTGCCAGCGGGGCAGGAGCTAACTATGGCTACACCTTC	CASGAGANYGYTF
TRBV9	.	.	TRBJ2-2	TGTGCCAGCAGGGCCCGGGTGGACACCGGGGAGCTGTTTTTT	CASRARVDTGELFF
TRBV4-3	once	TRBD2	TRBJ2-3	TGCGCCAGCAGCCAAGACCTAGCGGGACTACAGCGGCCAGATACGCAGTATTTT	CASSQDLAGLQRPDTQYF
TRBV19	.	.	TRBJ1-5	TGTGCCAGTAGTATAGATCCCCGCGACGGAGGGAGCAATCAGCCCCAGCATTTT	CASSIDPRDGGSNQPQHF
TRBV7-8	.	TRBD1	TRBJ2-5	TGTGCCAGCAGCACGTCAGGGGGCGAGACCCAGTACTTC	CASSTSGGETQYF
TRBV15	.	TRBD1	TRBJ1-2	TGTGCCACCAGCAGAGTGATGGGACAGGGGAGTCGGGGCTACACCTTC	CATSRVMGQGSRGYTF
TRBV5-1	.	TRBD1	TRBJ2-3	TGCGCCAGCAGCTCGGCACAGGGGTTGGAAGATACGCAGTATTTT	CASSSAQGLEDTQYF
TRBV5-1	.	TRBD2	TRBJ2-1	TGCGCCAGCAGCTTGGTGGCTAGCGGTTACAATGAGCAGTTCTTC	CASSLVASGYNEQFF
TRBV2	.	TRBD1	TRBJ2-1	TGTGCCAGCAGACACAGGGGAAATGAGCAGTTCTTC	CASRHRGNEQFF
TRBV9	once	TRBD2	TRBJ2-2	TGTGCCAGCAGCGTAGACTCAGCGGGGGGCTACACCGGGGAGCTGTTTTTT	CASSVDSAGGYTGELFF
TRBV4-1	once	TRBD1	TRBJ2-2	TGCGCCAGCAGCACGCTGACAGGGCCCGGGGAGCTGTTTTTT	CASSTLTGPGELFF
TRBV11-2	.	.	TRBJ1-1	TGTGCCAGCAGCTTATTCCAGGGCACTGAAGCTTTCTTT	CASSLFQGTEAFF
TRBV6-6	.	.	TRBJ2-5	TGTGCCAGCAGTTCGCGGGGTCAAGAGACCCAGTACTTC	CASSSRGQETQYF
TRBV7-8	.	.	TRBJ1-2	TGTGCCAGCAGCTTAGGAGGGATCAACTATGGCTACACCTTC	CASSLGGINYGYTF
TRBV6-5	.	TRBD1	TRBJ2-4	TGTGCCAGCAGAGCTCTGGGACAGGTCAACATTCAGTACTTC	CASRALGQVNIQYF
TRBV20-1	.	.	TRBJ1-2	TGCACCCCCGGGGTGGACTATGGCTACACCTTC	CTPGVDYGYTF
TRBV7-3	.	TRBD2	TRBJ2-5	TGTGCCAGCAGCGAACTAGCGGGGGGGCTCAAGACCCAGTACTTC	CASSELAGGLKTQYF
TRBV30	.	TRBD1	TRBJ1-5	TGTGCCTGGAGTGTACCTCGGACAGGGAATCAGCCCCAGCATTTT	CAWSVPRTGNQPQHF
TRBV13	.	TRBD1	TRBJ2-1	TGTGCCAGCAGCGATACGACGGACAGGGACTCCTACAATGAGCAGTTCTTC	CASSDTTDRDSYNEQFF
TRBV10-3	few	.	TRBJ1-1	TGTGCCATCAGCTATGACCAGCGCACTGAAGCTTTCTTT	CAISYDQRTEAFF
TRBV18	.	.	TRBJ1-1	TGTGCCAGCTCAACAAACCCGGGATACACTGAAGCTTTCTTT	CASSTNPGYTEAFF
TRBV11-2	.	TRBD1	TRBJ1-4	TGTGCCAGCAGCTTAGAGCCGACAGGGGCATGGGAAAAACTGTTTTTT	CASSLEPTGAWEKLFF
TRBV7-8	many	.	TRBJ1-1	TGTGCCAGCGGGCTTAGCGGACTGCTGAACACTGAAGCTTTCTTT	CASGLSGLLNTEAFF
TRBV5-8	.	.	TRBJ1-6	TGTGCCAGCAGCTTGGTGGACACGAATTCACCCCTCCACTTT	CASSLVDTNSPLHF
TRBV7-2	.	TRBD1	TRBJ2-7	TGTGCCAGCAGCTACAGGGGGCCCTACGAGCAGTACTTC	CASSYRGPYEQYF
TRBV5-4	.	.	TRBJ2-7	TGTGCCAGCAGCCCTGGACAGAGAAACGAGCAGTACTTC	CASSPGQRNEQYF
TRBV11-2	.	.	TRBJ1-4	TGTGCCAGCAGCCCAGGGACTGGAAGTTCACTGTTTTTT	CASSPGTGSSLFF
TRBV6-4	.	.	TRBJ2-7	TGTGCCAGCAGTAGGGGACACCTCTACGAGCAGTACTTC	CASSRGHLYEQYF
TRBV7-8	.	TRBD1	TRBJ1-2	TGTGCCAGCAGCTTATCCGACAGGGTCTATGGCTACACCTTC	CASSLSDRVYGYTF
TRBV7-9	.	TRBD1	TRBJ2-1	TGTGCCAGCAGCCTGGGACAGGTGCCCTACAATGAGCAGTTCTTC	CASSLGQVPYNEQFF
TRBV4-2	few	.	TRBJ1-5	TGTGCCAGCAGCCAAGTGTCCAGGGACAATCAGCCCCAGCATTTT	CASSQVSRDNQPQHF
TRBV25-1	.	TRBD2	TRBJ2-5	TGTGCCAGCAGTGATCCTCGGGGGGGGGAGACCCAGTACTTC	CASSDPRGGETQYF
TRBV30	.	TRBD1	TRBJ1-5	TGTGCCGCCGGGACAGCTATCAATCAGCCCCAGCATTTT	CAAGTAINQPQHF
TRBV28	.	.	TRBJ1-1	TGTGCCAGCAGTTTAGCAGGGGCGAACACTGAAGCTTTCTTT	CASSLAGANTEAFF
TRBV11-2	.	.	TRBJ1-2	TGTGCCAGCAGCTTAGCCGAGAGGGGGTATGGCTACACCTTC	CASSLAERGYGYTF
TRBV2	.	.	TRBJ2-3	TGTGCCAGCAGCTCGGGGTATTCCACAGATACGCAGTATTTT	CASSSGYSTDTQYF
TRBV28	.	.	TRBJ2-3	TGTGCCAGCACCGAAAGTGGGGCAGGCGGGGCAGATACGCAGTATTTT	CASTESGAGGADTQYF
TRBV6-5	.	.	TRBJ1-2	TGTGCCAGCAGCCAACAGGGTAACTATGGCTACACCTTC	CASSQQGNYGYTF